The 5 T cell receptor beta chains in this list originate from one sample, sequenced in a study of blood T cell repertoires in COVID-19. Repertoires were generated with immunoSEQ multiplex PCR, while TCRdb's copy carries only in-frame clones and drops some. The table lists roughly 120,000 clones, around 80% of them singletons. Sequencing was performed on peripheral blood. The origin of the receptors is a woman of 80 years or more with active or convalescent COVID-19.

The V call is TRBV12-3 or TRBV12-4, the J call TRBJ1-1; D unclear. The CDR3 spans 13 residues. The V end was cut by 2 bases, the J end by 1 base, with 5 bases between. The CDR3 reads CASSLNTNTEAFF. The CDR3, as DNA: TGTGCCAGCAGTTTAAACACGAACACTGAAGCTTTCTTT.

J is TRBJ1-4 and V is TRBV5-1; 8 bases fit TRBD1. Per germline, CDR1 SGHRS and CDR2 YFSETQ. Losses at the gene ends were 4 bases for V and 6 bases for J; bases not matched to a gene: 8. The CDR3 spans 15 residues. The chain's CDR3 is CASSPDRVVDEKLFF. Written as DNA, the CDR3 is TGCGCCAGCAGCCCGGACAGGGTAGTCGATGAAAAACTGTTTTTT.

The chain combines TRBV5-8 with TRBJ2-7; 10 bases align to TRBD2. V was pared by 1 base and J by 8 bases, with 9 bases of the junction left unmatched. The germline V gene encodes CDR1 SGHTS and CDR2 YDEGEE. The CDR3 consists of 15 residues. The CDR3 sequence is CASSLSLAGANQQYF. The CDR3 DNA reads TGTGCCAGCAGCTTGTCGCTAGCGGGAGCTAACCAGCAGTACTTC.

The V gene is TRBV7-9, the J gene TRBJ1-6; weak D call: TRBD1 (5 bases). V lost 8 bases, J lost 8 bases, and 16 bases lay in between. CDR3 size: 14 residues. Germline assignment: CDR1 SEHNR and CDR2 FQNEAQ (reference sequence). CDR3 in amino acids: CASEVSGTYSPLHF. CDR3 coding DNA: TGTGCCAGCGAGGTTTCAGGGACTTATTCACCCCTCCACTTT.

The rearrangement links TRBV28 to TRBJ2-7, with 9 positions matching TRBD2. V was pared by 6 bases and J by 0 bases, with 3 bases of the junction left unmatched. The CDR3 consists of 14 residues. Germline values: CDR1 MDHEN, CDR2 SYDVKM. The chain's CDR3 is CASRYSGGSYEQYF. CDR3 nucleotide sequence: TGTGCCAGCAGGTATAGCGGGGGCTCCTACGAGCAGTACTTC.